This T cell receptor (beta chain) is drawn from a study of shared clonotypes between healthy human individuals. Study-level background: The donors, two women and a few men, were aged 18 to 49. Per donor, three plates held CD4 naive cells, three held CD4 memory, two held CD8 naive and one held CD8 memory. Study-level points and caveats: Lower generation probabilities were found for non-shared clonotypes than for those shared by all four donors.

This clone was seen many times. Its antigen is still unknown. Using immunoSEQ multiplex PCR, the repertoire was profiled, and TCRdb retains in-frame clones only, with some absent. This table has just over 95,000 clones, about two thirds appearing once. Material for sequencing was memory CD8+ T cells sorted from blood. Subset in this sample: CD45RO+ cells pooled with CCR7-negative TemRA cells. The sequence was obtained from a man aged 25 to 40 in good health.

The CDR3 reads CASSHGTLYNEQFF. CDR3 DNA: TGTGCCAGCAGTCACGGGACCCTGTACAATGAGCAGTTCTTC. The rearrangement uses TRBV6-6 and TRBJ2-1; D may match TRBD1 or TRBD2 (5 bases each). The germline CDR1 and CDR2 sequences are MNHNY and SVGAGI (reference sequence). Trimming pared 5 bases from V and 4 bases from J, leaving 12 bases between. The CDR3 has 14 residues.